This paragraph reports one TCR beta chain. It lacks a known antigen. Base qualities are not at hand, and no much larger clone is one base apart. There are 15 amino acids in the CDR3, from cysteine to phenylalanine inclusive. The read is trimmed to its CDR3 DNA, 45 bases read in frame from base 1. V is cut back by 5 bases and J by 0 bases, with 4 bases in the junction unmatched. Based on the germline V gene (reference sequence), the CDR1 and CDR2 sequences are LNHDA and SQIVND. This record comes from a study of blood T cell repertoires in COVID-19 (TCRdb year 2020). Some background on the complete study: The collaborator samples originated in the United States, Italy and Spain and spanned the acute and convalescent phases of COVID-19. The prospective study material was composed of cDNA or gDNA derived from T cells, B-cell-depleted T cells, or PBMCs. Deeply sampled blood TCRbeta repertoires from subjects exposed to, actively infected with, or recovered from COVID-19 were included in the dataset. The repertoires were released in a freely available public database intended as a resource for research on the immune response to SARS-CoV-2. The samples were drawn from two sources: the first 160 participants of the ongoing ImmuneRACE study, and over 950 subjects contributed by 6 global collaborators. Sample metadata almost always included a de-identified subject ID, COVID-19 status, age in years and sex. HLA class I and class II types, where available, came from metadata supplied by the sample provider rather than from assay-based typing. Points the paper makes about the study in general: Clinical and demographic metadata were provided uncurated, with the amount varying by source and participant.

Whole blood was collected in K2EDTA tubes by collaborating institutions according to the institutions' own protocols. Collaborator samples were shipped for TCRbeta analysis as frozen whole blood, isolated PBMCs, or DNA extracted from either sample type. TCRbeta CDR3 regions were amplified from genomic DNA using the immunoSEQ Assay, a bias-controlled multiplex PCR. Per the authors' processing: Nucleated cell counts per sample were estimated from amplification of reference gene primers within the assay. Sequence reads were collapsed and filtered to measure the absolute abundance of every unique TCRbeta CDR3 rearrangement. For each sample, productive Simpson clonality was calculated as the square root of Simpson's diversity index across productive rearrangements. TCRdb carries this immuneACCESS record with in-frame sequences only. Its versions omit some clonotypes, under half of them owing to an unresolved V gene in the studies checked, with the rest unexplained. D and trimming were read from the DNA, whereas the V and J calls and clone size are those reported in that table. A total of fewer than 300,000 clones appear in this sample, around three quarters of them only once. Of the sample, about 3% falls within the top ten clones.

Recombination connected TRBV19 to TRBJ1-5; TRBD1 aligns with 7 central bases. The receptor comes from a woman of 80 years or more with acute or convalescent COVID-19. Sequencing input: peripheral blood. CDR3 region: CASSAGQTSNQPQHF. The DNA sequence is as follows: TGTGCCAGTAGTGCGGGACAGACTAGCAATCAGCCCCAGCATTTT.